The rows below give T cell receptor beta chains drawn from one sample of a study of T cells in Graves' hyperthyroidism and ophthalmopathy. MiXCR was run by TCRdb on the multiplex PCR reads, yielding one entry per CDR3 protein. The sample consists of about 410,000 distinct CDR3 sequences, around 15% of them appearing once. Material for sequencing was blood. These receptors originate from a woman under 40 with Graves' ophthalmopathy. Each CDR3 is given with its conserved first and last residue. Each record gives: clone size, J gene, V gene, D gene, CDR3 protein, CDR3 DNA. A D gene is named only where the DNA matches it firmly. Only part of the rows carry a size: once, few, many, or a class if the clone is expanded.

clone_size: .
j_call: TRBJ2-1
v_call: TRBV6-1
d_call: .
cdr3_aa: CASSVGEGSYNEQFF
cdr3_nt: TGTGCCAGCAGTGTGGGGGAAGGGTCCTACAATGAGCAGTTCTTC

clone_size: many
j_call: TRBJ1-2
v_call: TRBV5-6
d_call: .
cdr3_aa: CASSRTDLNYGYTF
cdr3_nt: TGTGCCAGCAGTCGAACAGACCTAAACTATGGCTACACCTTC

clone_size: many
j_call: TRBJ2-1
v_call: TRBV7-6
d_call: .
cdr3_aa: CASSLESGRADEQFF
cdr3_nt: TGTGCCAGCAGCTTAGAGTCTGGAAGGGCGGATGAGCAGTTCTTC

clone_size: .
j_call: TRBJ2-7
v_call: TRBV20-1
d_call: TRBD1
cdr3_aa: CSARDRDRGLDEQYF
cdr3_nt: TGCAGTGCTAGAGATCGTGACAGGGGGCTGGACGAGCAGTACTTC

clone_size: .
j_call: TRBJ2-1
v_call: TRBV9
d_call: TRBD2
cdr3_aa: CASSVGGGGAIYEQFF
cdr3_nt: TGTGCCAGCAGCGTAGGAGGCGGGGGGGCCATCTATGAGCAGTTCTTC

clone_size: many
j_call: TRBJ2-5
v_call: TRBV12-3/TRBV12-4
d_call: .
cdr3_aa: CASGILVRETQYF
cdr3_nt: TGTGCCAGCGGGATATTGGTCAGAGAGACCCAGTACTTC

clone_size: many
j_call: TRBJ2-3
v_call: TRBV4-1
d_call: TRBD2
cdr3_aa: CASSQDLAGGRTDTQYF
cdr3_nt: TGCGCCAGCAGCCAAGATCTAGCGGGGGGTCGCACAGATACGCAGTATTTT

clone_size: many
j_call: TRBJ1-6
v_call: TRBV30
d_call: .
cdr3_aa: CAWSVVSPLHF
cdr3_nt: TGTGCCTGGAGTGTAGTCAGCCCCCTCCACTTT

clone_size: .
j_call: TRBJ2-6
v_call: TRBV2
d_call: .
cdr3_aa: CASSEKVSPGANVLTF
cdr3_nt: TGTGCCAGCAGTGAGAAGGTTTCCCCTGGGGCCAACGTCCTGACTTTC

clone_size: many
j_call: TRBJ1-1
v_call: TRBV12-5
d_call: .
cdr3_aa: CASSAVNTEAFF
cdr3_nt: TGTGCTAGTAGTGCGGTGAACACTGAAGCTTTCTTT

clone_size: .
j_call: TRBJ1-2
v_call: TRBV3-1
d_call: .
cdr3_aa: CASSRRTVANYGYTF
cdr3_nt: TGTGCCAGCAGCCGACGGACCGTAGCTAACTATGGCTACACCTTC

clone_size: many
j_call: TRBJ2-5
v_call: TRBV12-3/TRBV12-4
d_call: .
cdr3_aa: CASSPGVVGGTQYF
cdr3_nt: TGTGCCAGCAGCCCCGGGGTAGTCGGGGGGACCCAGTACTTC

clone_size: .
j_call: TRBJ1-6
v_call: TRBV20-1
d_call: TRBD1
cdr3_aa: CSVPDRGSYNSPLHF
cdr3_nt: TGCAGTGTCCCGGACAGGGGAAGCTATAATTCACCCCTCCACTTT

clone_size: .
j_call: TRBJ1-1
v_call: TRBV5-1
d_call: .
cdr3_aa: CASSLALRGGNTEAFF
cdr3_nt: TGCGCCAGCAGCTTGGCACTACGGGGAGGGAACACTGAAGCTTTCTTT

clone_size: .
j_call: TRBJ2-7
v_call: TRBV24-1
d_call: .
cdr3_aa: CATSDSGGRGTYNEQYF
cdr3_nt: TGTGCCACCAGTGACTCTGGCGGCAGGGGAACCTACAACGAGCAGTACTTC

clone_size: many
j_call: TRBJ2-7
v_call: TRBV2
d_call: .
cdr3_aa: CASTGIMYEQYF
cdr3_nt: TGTGCCAGCACAGGGATAATGTACGAGCAGTACTTC